This is a list of T cell receptor beta chains from one sample in a study of blood T cells in healthy people across ages. Via MiXCR, TCRdb re-called the 5' RACE reads, giving one row per CDR3 protein. The repertoire has some 1.1 million distinct CDR3 sequences, about two fifths of them found once; the top ten carry approximately 14%. The sequenced material came from blood. Source of these receptors: a man between 18 and 29 years old in good health. Each CDR3 is given with its conserved first and last residue. D genes are given only for firm matches. Size values are once, few and many counts, or a class for expanded clones, and some rows have none.

abundance,len,d_gene,v_gene,j_gene,CDR3aa,CDR3nt
few,16,TRBD1,TRBV10-3,TRBJ2-7,CAISAPPGQGTYEQYF,TGTGCCATCAGTGCCCCTCCGGGACAGGGAACCTACGAGCAGTACTTC
.,16,.,TRBV21-1,TRBJ1-4,CASSKWSTTGNEKLFF,TGTGCCAGCAGCAAATGGAGCACCACAGGGAATGAAAAACTGTTTTTT
few,15,.,TRBV7-9,TRBJ2-1,CASSLSETAYNEQFF,TGTGCCAGCAGCTTAAGTGAGACAGCTTACAATGAGCAGTTCTTC
few,15,.,TRBV2,TRBJ1-2,CASSAFIQGNYGYTF,TGTGCCAGCAGTGCCTTTATACAGGGTAACTATGGCTACACCTTC
few,16,.,TRBV12-3/TRBV12-4,TRBJ1-2,CASSLDRVWGTYGYTF,TGTGCCAGCAGTTTAGACAGGGTTTGGGGGACCTATGGCTACACCTTC
.,15,.,TRBV6-2/TRBV6-3,TRBJ1-5,CASSPNMKINQPQHF,TGTGCCAGCAGTCCGAACATGAAGATCAATCAGCCCCAGCATTTT
.,13,.,TRBV6-2/TRBV6-3,TRBJ1-6,CASSDLGGRDLHF,TGTGCCAGCAGTGACCTTGGGGGCAGAGACCTCCACTTT
few,13,.,TRBV7-3,TRBJ2-7,CASSTTGENEQYF,TGTGCCAGCAGCACAACGGGGGAAAACGAGCAGTACTTC
.,15,.,TRBV5-1,TRBJ2-5,CASSLAFGGQETQYF,TGCGCCAGCAGCTTGGCCTTTGGGGGCCAAGAGACCCAGTACTTC
.,15,.,TRBV7-9,TRBJ1-5,CASSGGGISNQPQHF,TGTGCCAGCAGCGGCGGGGGAATTAGCAATCAGCCCCAGCATTTT
few,15,.,TRBV25-1,TRBJ2-1,CASSELEGRWGEQFF,TGTGCCAGCAGTGAATTGGAAGGCAGATGGGGTGAGCAGTTCTTC
few,13,.,TRBV20-1,TRBJ1-6,CSARSSYNSPLHF,TGCAGTGCTAGAAGCTCCTATAATTCACCCCTCCACTTT
many,12,.,TRBV3-1,TRBJ2-7,CASSQGIYEQYF,TGTGCCAGCAGCCAAGGAATATACGAGCAGTACTTC
.,15,TRBD2,TRBV27,TRBJ2-3,CASSLMGLGTDTQYF,TGTGCCAGCAGTTTAATGGGACTAGGGACAGATACGCAGTATTTT
.,14,.,TRBV14,TRBJ2-1,CASNLQQGGDEQFF,TGTGCCAGCAACCTCCAACAGGGGGGGGATGAGCAGTTCTTC
.,14,.,TRBV2,TRBJ1-2,CASSLTRDEYGYTF,TGTGCCAGCAGTTTAACCAGGGACGAGTATGGCTACACCTTC
few,15,.,TRBV27,TRBJ1-2,CASSSNRDVGYGYTF,TGTGCCAGCAGTTCAAACAGGGATGTCGGCTATGGCTACACCTTC
.,14,.,TRBV7-9,TRBJ2-7,CASSLAGDGYEQYF,TGTGCCAGCAGCTTAGCGGGGGATGGCTACGAGCAGTACTTC
.,12,.,TRBV28,TRBJ2-7,CASSPRGCEQYF,TGTGCCAGCAGCCCGAGGGGGTGCGAGCAGTACTTC
.,15,.,TRBV7-3,TRBJ1-1,CASSQVGGMTTEAFF,TGTGCCAGCAGCCAAGTGGGGGGGATGACCACTGAAGCTTTCTTT
.,12,.,TRBV20-1,TRBJ2-7,CSATAGTYEQYF,TGCAGTGCTACGGCAGGGACCTACGAGCAGTACTTC
.,23,TRBD2,TRBV11-1,TRBJ2-7,CASSQGRLGLAGGPNTSYNEQYF,TGTGCCAGCAGCCAGGGTCGCTTGGGACTAGCGGGGGGGCCGAATACCTCCTACAATGAGCAGTACTTC
.,18,.,TRBV5-1,TRBJ1-5,CASSLDPGVRYGNQPQHF,TGCGCCAGCAGCTTGGACCCAGGGGTGCGGTACGGCAATCAGCCCCAGCATTTT
.,17,.,TRBV7-9,TRBJ2-4,CASSLSGGTLAKNIQYF,TGTGCCAGCAGCTTATCCGGAGGAACACTAGCCAAAAACATTCAGTACTTC
few,15,TRBD2,TRBV20-1,TRBJ2-3,CSAAPLAGGTDTQYF,TGCAGTGCTGCCCCCCTGGCGGGGGGCACAGATACGCAGTATTTT
.,15,TRBD1,TRBV6-1,TRBJ1-5,CASTLGQISNQPQHF,TGTGCCAGCACTCTGGGACAGATTAGCAATCAGCCCCAGCATTTT
.,15,.,TRBV7-2,TRBJ2-2,CASSGDRLSTGELFF,TGTGCCAGCAGCGGCGACAGGCTATCCACCGGGGAGCTGTTTTTT
many,14,TRBD2,TRBV10-3,TRBJ2-1,CASGRGGLYNEQFF,TGTGCCTCCGGGCGGGGGGGCCTCTACAATGAGCAGTTCTTC
.,14,.,TRBV9,TRBJ1-2,CASSPGSPAAGYTF,TGTGCCAGCAGCCCTGGGTCCCCGGCTGCGGGCTACACCTTC
.,14,TRBD1,TRBV20-1,TRBJ1-1,CSARDRQGWAEAFF,TGTAGTGCTAGAGATCGACAGGGTTGGGCTGAAGCTTTCTTT
many,15,TRBD1,TRBV13,TRBJ1-1,CASSFRGRGNTEAFF,TGTGCCAGCAGCTTCAGGGGGAGAGGGAACACTGAAGCTTTCTTT
.,12,TRBD1,TRBV2,TRBJ1-4,CASGTVNEKLFF,TGTGCCAGCGGGACAGTCAATGAAAAACTGTTTTTT
.,14,.,TRBV5-1,TRBJ2-3,CASRGVLGTDTQYF,TGCGCCAGCAGAGGGGTTTTAGGGACAGATACGCAGTATTTT
.,16,TRBD1,TRBV12-3/TRBV12-4,TRBJ1-1,CASSPRQGLMNTEAFF,TGTGCCAGCAGTCCCCGACAGGGTCTCATGAACACTGAAGCTTTCTTT
.,17,.,TRBV11-2,TRBJ2-7,CASSLKPATSTYNEQYF,TGTGCCAGCAGCCTAAAGCCAGCGACGTCCACCTACAATGAGCAGTACTTC
.,14,TRBD2,TRBV2,TRBJ2-1,CASGQLAGKNEQFF,TGTGCCAGCGGCCAACTAGCGGGGAAGAATGAGCAGTTCTTC
.,14,.,TRBV7-3,TRBJ2-1,CASSFGRQSNEQFF,TGTGCCAGCAGCTTCGGGCGACAGTCCAATGAGCAGTTCTTC
.,15,.,TRBV4-3,TRBJ1-1,CASSQDWGHHTEAFF,TGCGCCAGCAGCCAAGATTGGGGGCACCACACTGAAGCTTTCTTT
.,14,.,TRBV2,TRBJ1-2,CASRGTMGPYGYTF,TGTGCCAGCAGGGGGACAATGGGACCCTATGGCTACACCTTC
.,17,TRBD2,TRBV25-1,TRBJ2-3,CASSHPGGGSSTDTQYF,TGTGCCAGCAGTCACCCGGGGGGAGGCTCTAGCACAGATACGCAGTATTTT
.,14,.,TRBV5-1,TRBJ2-1,CASSQGISLGEQFF,TGCGCCAGCAGCCAGGGGATTAGCCTTGGTGAGCAGTTCTTC
.,14,.,TRBV24-1,TRBJ1-2,CATSDPTNRDGYTF,TGTGCCACCAGTGACCCGACCAATCGGGATGGCTACACCTTC